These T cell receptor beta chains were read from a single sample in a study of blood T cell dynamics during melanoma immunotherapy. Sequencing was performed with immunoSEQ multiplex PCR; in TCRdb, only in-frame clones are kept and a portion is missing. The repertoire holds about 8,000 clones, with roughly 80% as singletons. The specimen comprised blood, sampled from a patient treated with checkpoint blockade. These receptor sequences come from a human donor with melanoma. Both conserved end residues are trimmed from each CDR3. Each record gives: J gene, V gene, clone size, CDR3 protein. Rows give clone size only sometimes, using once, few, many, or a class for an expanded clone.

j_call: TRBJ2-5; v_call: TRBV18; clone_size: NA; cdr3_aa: ASSPKGGGETQY
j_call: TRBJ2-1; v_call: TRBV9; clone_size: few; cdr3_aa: ASSALLLANSYNEQF
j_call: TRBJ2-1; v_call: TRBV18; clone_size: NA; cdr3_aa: ASSPDLNNEQF
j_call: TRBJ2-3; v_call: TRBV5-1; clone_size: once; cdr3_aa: ASSLELAGGSTQY
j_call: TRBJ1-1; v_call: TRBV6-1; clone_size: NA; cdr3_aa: ASSASLQGTAF
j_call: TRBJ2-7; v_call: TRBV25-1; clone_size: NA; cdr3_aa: ATSGDKTYEQY
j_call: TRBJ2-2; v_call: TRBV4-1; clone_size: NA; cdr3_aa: ASSLTPGKAGELF
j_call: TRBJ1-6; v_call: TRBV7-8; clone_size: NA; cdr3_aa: ASSAGTVPNSPLH
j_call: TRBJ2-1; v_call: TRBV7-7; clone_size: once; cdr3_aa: ASSLSQGGQGNNEQF
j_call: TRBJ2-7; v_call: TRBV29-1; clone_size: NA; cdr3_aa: SVLAGSYEQY
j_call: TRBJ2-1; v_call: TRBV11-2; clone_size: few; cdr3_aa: ASSQRPGNEQF
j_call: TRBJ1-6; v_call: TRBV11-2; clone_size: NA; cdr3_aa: ASSLSKLVNSPLH
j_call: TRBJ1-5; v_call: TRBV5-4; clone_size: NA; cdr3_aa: ASSLDRQPQH
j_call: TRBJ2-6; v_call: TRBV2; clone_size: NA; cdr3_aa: ASSEGEGSGANVLT
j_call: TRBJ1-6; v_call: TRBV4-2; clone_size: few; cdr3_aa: ASSHPGQGDSPLH
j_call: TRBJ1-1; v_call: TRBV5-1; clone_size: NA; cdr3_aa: ASSLGGDTEAF
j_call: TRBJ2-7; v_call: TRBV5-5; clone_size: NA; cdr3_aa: ASSKGQGLFYEQY
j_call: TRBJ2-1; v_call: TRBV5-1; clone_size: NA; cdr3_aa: ASSLQGVAYNEQF
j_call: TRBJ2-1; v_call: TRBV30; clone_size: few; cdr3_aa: AWTPKVAGEGNEQF
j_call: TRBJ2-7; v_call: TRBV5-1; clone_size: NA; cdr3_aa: ASSKKIPGQPSYEQY
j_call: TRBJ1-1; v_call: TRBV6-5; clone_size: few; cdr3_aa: ASSYNGNTEAF
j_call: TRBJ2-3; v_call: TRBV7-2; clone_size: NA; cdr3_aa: ASSPRGGGTDTQY
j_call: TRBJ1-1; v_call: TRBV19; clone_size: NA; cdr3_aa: ASSLAQGITEAF
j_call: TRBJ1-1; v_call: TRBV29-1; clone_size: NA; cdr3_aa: SVDRQGSEAF
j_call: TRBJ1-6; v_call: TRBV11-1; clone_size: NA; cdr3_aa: ASSRTRQNSPLH
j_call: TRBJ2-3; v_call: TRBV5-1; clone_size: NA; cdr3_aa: ASRFTGSSTDTQY
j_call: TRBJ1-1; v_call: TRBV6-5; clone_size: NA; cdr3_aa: ASSRPGGVTEAF
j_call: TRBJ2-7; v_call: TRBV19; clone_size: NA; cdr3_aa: ASTTGRNEQY
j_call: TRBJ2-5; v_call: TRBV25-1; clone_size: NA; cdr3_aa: ASSERAGVSQETQY
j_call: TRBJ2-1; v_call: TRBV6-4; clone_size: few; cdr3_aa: ASSERDRSVNEQF
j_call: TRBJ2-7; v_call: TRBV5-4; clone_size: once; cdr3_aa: ASSLKGGHEQY
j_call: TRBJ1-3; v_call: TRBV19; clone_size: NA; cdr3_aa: ASSIDLSYGGNTIY
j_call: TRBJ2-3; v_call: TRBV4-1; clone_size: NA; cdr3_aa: ASSQPPRELARSDTQY
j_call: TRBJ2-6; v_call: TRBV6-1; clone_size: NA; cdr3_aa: ASSEAGGGSGANVLT
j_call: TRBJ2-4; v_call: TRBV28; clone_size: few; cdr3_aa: ASSPDRGGKNIQY
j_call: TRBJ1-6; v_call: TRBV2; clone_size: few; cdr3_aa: ASSGDVDSPLH
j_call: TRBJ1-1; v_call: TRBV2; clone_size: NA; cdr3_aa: ASHGQSNTEAF
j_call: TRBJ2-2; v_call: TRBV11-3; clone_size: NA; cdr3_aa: ASSLGTGELF
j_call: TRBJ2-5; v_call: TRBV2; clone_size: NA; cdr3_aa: ASSEVLWGSRETQY
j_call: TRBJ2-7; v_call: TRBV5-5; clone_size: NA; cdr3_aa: ASSLLGTSYEQY
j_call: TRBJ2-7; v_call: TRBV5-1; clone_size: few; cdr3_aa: ASSLGGEYEQY
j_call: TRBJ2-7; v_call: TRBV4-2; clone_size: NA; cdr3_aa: ASSQSRVSYEQY
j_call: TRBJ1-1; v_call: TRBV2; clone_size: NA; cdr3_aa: ASSEEAGQVIRGGAF